This T cell receptor (beta chain) was identified in a study of blood T cells in healthy people across ages. The study's findings and limits: Getting older went along with TCR beta diversity per million T cells dropping roughly linearly.

Note on this clonotype: Its antigen remains unidentified.

A second PCR, run for roughly 7 to 12 cycles, used a sample-barcoded 5' primer plus a J-beta primer mix. TCRdb re-derived calls from the 5' RACE reads in MiXCR, one entry per CDR3 protein. The table shows approximately 800,000 distinct CDR3 sequences, with under 30% occurring only once. Germline lookup yields CDR1 KGHDR and CDR2 SFDVKD. The ends lost 4 bases at V and 3 bases at J; junction bases unmatched: 3. There are 15 residues in the CDR3. The sample also formed part of further work on T cells of mothers and their children. That paper states: In cDNA synthesis, all of the extracted RNA was used at about 1.6 ug per 15 ul. Every mother supplied over 8 million TCR beta CDR3 reads and every child a few million.

The sequencing sample was made of blood. This clonotype was sampled from a boy younger than 18 in good health. V gene TRBV24-1 combines with J gene TRBJ1-1; TRBD1 aligns across 11 bases. CDR3 in DNA: TGTGCCACCAGTGACACGGGACAGGGGGACACTGAAGCTTTCTTT. It encodes CATSDTGQGDTEAFF.